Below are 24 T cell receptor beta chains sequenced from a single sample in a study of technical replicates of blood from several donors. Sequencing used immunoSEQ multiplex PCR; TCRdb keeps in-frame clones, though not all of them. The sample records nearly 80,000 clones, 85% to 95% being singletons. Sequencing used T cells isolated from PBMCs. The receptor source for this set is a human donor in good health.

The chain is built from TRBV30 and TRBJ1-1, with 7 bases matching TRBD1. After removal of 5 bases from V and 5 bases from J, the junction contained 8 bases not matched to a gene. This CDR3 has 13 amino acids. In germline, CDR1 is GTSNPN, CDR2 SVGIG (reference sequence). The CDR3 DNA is TGTGCCTGGGGACAGGACGAATGGACTGAAGCTTTCTTT. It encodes CAWGQDEWTEAFF.

The CDR3 nucleotides read TGTGCCAGCAGTTACTCGGGCGGACAGGATCAGCCCCAGCATTTT. It specifies CASSYSGGQDQPQHF. The V and J genes are TRBV6-6 and TRBJ1-5; 7 bases map to TRBD1. From germline, CDR1 is MNHNY and CDR2 SVGAGI (reference sequence). CDR3 length equals 15 residues. V dropped 0 bases and J dropped 5; count of bases not matched to a gene: 4.

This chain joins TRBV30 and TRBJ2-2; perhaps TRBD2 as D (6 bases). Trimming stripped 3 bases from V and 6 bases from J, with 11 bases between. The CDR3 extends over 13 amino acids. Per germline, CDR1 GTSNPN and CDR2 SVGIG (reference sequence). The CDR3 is CAWSEGTAGELFF. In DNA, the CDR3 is TGTGCCTGGAGCGAGGGGACTGCCGGGGAGCTGTTTTTT.

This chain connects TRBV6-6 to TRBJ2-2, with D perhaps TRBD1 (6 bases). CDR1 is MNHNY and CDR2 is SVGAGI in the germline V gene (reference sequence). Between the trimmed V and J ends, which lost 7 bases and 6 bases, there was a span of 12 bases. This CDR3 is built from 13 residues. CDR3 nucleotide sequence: TGTGCCAGCACAAACAGGGTACCCGGGGAGCTGTTTTTT. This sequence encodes CASTNRVPGELFF.

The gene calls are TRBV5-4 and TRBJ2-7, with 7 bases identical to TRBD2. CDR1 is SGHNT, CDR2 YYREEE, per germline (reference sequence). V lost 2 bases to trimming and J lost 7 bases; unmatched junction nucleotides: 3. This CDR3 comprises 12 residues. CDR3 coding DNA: TGTGCCAGCAGCTTTGCGGGGGAAGAGCAGTACTTC. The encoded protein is CASSFAGEEQYF.

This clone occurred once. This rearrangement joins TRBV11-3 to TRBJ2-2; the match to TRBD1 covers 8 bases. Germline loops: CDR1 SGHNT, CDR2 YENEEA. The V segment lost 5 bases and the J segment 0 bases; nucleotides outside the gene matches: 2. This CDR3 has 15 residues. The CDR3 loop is CASSLTGANTGELFF. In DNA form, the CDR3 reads TGTGCCAGCAGCCTGACAGGGGCGAACACCGGGGAGCTGTTTTTT.

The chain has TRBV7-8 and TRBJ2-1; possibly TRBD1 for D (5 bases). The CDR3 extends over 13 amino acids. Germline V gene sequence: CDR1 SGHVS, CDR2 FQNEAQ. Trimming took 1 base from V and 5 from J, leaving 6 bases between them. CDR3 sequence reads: CASSLDRNNEQFF. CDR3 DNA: TGTGCCAGCAGCTTAGACAGGAACAATGAGCAGTTCTTC. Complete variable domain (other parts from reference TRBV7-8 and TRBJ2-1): GAGVSQSPRYKVAKRGQDVALRCDPISGHVSLFWYQQALGQGPEFLTYFQNEAQLDKSGLPSDRFFAERPEGSVSTLKIQRTQQEDSAVYLCASSLDRNNEQFFGPGTRLTVL.

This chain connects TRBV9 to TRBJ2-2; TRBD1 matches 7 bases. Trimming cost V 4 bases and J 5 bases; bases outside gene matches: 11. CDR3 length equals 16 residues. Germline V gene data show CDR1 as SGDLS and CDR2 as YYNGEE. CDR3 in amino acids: CASSPGQSTSTGELFF. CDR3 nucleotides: TGTGCCAGCAGCCCGGGACAGAGTACTAGTACCGGGGAGCTGTTTTTT.

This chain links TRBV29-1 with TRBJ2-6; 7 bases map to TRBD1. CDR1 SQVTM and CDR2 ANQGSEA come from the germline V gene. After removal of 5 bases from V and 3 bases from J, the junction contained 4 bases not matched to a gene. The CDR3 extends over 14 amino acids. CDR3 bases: TGCAGCGTTCTCACAGGGGATGGGGCCAACGTCCTGACTTTC. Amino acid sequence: CSVLTGDGANVLTF.

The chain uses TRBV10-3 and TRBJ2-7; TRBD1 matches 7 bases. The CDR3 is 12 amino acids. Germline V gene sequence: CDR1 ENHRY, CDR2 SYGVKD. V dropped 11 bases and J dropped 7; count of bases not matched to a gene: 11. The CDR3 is CASAGTAEEQYF. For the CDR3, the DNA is TGTGCCTCAGCTGGGACAGCCGAAGAGCAGTACTTC.

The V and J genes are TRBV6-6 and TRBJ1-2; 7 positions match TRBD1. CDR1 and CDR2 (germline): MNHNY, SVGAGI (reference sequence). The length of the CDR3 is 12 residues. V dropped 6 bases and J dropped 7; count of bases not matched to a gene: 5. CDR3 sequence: CASRDRDSGYTF. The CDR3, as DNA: TGTGCCAGCAGGGACCGGGACAGTGGCTACACCTTC.

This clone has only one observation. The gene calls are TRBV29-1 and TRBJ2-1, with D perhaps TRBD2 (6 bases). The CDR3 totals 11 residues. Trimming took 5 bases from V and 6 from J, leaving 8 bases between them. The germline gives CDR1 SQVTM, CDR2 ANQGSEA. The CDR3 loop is CSVWDSNEQFF. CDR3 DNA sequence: TGCAGCGTTTGGGACTCCAATGAGCAGTTCTTC.

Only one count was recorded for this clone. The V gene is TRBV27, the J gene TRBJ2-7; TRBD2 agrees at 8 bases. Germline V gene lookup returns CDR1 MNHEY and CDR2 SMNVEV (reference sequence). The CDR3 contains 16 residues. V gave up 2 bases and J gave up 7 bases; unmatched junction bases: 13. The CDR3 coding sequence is TGTGCCAGCAGTTTACTGGGAGGAGCGGGAGTAGGTGAGCAGTACTTC. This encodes CASSLLGGAGVGEQYF.

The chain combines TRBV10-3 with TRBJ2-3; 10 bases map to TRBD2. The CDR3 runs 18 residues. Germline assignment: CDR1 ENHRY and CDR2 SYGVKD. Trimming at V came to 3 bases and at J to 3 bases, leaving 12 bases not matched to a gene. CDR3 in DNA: TGTGCCATCAGTGAAAGACTAGCGGGCGAGGGTAAGACAGATACGCAGTATTTT. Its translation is CAISERLAGEGKTDTQYF.

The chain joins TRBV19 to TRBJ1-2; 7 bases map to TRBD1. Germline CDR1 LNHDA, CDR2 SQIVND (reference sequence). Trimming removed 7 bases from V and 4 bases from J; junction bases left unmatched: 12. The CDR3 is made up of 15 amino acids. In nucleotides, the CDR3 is TGTGCCAGTAATAAAATCAACAGGGGAAGCTATGGCTACACCTTC. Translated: CASNKINRGSYGYTF.

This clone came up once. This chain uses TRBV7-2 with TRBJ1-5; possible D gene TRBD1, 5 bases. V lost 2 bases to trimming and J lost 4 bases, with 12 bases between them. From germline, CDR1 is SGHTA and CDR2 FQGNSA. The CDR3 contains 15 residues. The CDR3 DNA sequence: TGTGCCAGCAGCTTAATGGCAGGGAATAATCAGCCCCAGCATTTT. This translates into CASSLMAGNNQPQHF.

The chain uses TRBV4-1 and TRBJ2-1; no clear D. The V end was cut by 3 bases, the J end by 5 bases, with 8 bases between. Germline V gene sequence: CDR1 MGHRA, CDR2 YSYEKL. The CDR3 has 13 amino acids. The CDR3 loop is CASSQGPNNEQFF. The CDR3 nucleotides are TGCGCCAGCAGCCAGGGCCCAAACAATGAGCAGTTCTTC.

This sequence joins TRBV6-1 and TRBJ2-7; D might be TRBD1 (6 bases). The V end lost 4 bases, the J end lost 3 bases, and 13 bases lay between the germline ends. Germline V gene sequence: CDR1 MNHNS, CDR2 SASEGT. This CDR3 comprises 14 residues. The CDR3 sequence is CASSGTEIRYEQYF. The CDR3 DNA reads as TGTGCCAGCAGTGGGACAGAGATACGCTACGAGCAGTACTTC.

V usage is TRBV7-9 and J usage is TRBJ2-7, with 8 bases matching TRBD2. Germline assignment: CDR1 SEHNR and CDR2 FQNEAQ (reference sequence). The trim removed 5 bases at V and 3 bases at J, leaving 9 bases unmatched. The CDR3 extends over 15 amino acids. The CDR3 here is CASSLPTSAHYEQYF. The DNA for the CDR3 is TGTGCCAGCAGCCTCCCGACTAGCGCCCACTACGAGCAGTACTTC.

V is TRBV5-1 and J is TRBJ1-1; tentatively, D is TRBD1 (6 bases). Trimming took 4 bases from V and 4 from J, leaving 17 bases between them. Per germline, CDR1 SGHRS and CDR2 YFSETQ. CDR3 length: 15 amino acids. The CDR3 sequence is CASSRLTGKSTEAFF. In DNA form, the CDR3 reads TGCGCCAGCAGCCGCCTTACAGGGAAGAGCACTGAAGCTTTCTTT.

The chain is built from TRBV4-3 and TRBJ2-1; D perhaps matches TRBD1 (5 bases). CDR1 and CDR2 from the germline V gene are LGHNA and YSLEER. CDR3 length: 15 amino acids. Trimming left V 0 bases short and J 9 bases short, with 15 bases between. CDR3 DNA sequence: TGCGCCAGCAGCCAAGATTGGCAGGGTGTTGGTGAGCAGTTCTTC. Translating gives CASSQDWQGVGEQFF.

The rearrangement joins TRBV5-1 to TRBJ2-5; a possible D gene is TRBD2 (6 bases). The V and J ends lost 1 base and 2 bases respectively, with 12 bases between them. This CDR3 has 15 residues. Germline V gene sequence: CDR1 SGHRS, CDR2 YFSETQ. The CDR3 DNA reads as TGCGCCAGCAGCTTGTTAGGTAGCGGACAAGAGACCCAGTACTTC. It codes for CASSLLGSGQETQYF.

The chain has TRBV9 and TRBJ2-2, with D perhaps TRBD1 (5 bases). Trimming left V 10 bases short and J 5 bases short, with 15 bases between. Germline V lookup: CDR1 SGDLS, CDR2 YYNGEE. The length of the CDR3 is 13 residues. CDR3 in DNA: TGTGCCTCGCGCCAGGGTGGGACCGGGGAGCTGTTTTTT. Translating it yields CASRQGGTGELFF.

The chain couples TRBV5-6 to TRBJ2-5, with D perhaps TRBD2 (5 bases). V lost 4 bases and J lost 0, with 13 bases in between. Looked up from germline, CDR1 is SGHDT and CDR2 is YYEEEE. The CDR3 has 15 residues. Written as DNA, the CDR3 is TGTGCCAGCAGCCCCCGACGCGGGTACCAAGAGACCCAGTACTTC. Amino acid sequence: CASSPRRGYQETQYF.